A selection of T cell receptor beta chains follows, all from one sample in a study of CD4 T cells in relation to SARS-CoV-2 and coronaviruses. Their target antigens are unknown. The data were produced by immunoSEQ multiplex PCR, yet TCRdb's version contains in-frame clones alone and is incomplete. The sample consists of 21,000 or so clones, around 75% of them appearing once. Input material: CD4+ T cells from PBMCs, cultured in vitro. The receptors shown here come from a human donor in good health. CDR3s include the opening cysteine and the closing phenylalanine or tryptophan. Each record gives: CDR3 DNA, CDR3 protein, V gene, D gene, J gene, clone size. D genes are given only for firm matches. Some rows have no size entry. The others give once, few or many, or a class for an expanded clone.

TGTGCCAGTAGTAGGGGACGAGGGGGACCTGAGACCCAGTACTTC	CASSRGRGGPETQYF	TRBV19	.	TRBJ2-5	few
TGTGCCAGCAGTTTCGGACTTTCCGAGCAGTACTTC	CASSFGLSEQYF	TRBV12-3/TRBV12-4	.	TRBJ2-7	.
TGTGCCAGCAGCTTTCCAACTGCTAGCGGGAGGGAGACCCAGTACTTC	CASSFPTASGRETQYF	TRBV7-2	TRBD2	TRBJ2-5	.
TGTGCCACCAGCAGAGATCTCGGCGGGAGTGCCTACGAGCAGTACTTC	CATSRDLGGSAYEQYF	TRBV15	TRBD2	TRBJ2-7	.
TGTGCCAGCTCACCTCTACCCGCGGGGAAAGAGACCCAGTACTTC	CASSPLPAGKETQYF	TRBV18	.	TRBJ2-5	.
TGTGCCAGCAGGAATATGGTGCAGGGGCTGTTTTTT	CASRNMVQGLFF	TRBV28	.	TRBJ2-2	.
TGTGCCAGCAGTGCCTCCGGGACTACTTCCTACGAGCAGTACTTC	CASSASGTTSYEQYF	TRBV25-1	TRBD2	TRBJ2-7	.
TGTGCCAGCTCACCAGGGAGCGGTACCTACAATGAGCAGTTCTTC	CASSPGSGTYNEQFF	TRBV18	.	TRBJ2-1	.
TGTGCCAGTAGTACTTTGACAGGCGAAGCTTTCTTT	CASSTLTGEAFF	TRBV19	.	TRBJ1-1	.
TGTGCCAGCAGCCGAATCGGCGGGGTCACTGAAGCTTTCTTT	CASSRIGGVTEAFF	TRBV9	.	TRBJ1-1	.
TGTGCCAGCAGCTCAAAATCAGTAGGACCGGGGGACTATGGCTACACCTTC	CASSSKSVGPGDYGYTF	TRBV5-4	.	TRBJ1-2	.
TGTGCCAGCAGTGACTCGATGGAGAGCTCCTACAATGAGCAGTTCTTC	CASSDSMESSYNEQFF	TRBV6-4	.	TRBJ2-1	.
TGCGCCAGCAGCTTGGTGCCGGCCCAAGAGACCCAGTACTTC	CASSLVPAQETQYF	TRBV5-1	.	TRBJ2-5	.
TGTGCCAGCAGCTTAGGGCCCTCCGAAAACTACGAGCAGTACTTC	CASSLGPSENYEQYF	TRBV7-7	.	TRBJ2-7	once
TGTGCCATCGGTAGCAGGGGTTACACTGAAGCTTTCTTT	CAIGSRGYTEAFF	TRBV10-3	.	TRBJ1-1	.
TGTGCTAGTGGTTTGGGGAGGGGACTAGCGGGAGGCGAAACCGGGGAGCTGTTTTTT	CASGLGRGLAGGETGELFF	TRBV12-5	TRBD2	TRBJ2-2	.
TGTGCCAGCAGCCCTGGCGCCGGTGGGTACTTC	CASSPGAGGYF	TRBV18	.	TRBJ2-7	few
TGTGCCAGCAGCTTGGCTAGCGGTAGAAGGTACTTC	CASSLASGRRYF	TRBV5-6	TRBD2	TRBJ2-7	.
TGCGCCAGCAGCTTAGAAGGTAGCGGGGACGGGGAGCTGTTTTTT	CASSLEGSGDGELFF	TRBV5-1	TRBD2	TRBJ2-2	.
TGTGCCAGCATTTGGGCACAAGGCACCGGGGAGCTGTTTTTT	CASIWAQGTGELFF	TRBV28	.	TRBJ2-2	.
TGTGCCAGCAGCTTGGGATGGACTATCAATGAGCAGTTCTTC	CASSLGWTINEQFF	TRBV5-4	.	TRBJ2-1	.
TGCAGTGCTAGTAAGGGTACAGCGCGTGTTTATGGCTACACCTTC	CSASKGTARVYGYTF	TRBV20-1	.	TRBJ1-2	.
TGTGCCACCTCCAGGGGAGACGGCTACACCTTC	CATSRGDGYTF	TRBV24-1	.	TRBJ1-2	few
TGCGCCAGCAGCTTTGTTAGCGGGAAATCCGGGGAGCTGTTTTTT	CASSFVSGKSGELFF	TRBV5-1	TRBD2	TRBJ2-2	.
TGTGCCAGCAGTTATAGTCCAGTTTCCGGGGAGCTGTTTTTT	CASSYSPVSGELFF	TRBV6-6	.	TRBJ2-2	.
TGTGCCATCAGTGGGGGAAACTACGAGCAGTACTTC	CAISGGNYEQYF	TRBV10-3	.	TRBJ2-7	few
TGTGCCAGTAGTATAGGACAGGGCGACTCCTACGAGCAGTACTTC	CASSIGQGDSYEQYF	TRBV19	TRBD1	TRBJ2-7	.